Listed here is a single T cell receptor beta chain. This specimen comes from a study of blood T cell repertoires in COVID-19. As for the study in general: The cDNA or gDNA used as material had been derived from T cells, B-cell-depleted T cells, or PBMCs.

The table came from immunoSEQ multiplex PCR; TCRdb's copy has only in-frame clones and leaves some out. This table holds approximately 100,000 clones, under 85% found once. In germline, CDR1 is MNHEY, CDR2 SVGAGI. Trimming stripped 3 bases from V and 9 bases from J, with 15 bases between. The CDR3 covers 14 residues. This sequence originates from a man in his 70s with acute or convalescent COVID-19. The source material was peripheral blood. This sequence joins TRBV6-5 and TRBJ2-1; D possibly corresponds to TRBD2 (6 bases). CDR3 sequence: CASSYPGAGLEQFF. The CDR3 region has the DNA TGTGCCAGCAGTTATCCGGGAGCAGGACTTGAGCAGTTCTTC.